The rows below give T cell receptor beta chains drawn from one sample of a study of Ad26.COV2.S vaccination and SARS-CoV-2 variants. Here immunoSEQ multiplex PCR was the method, and the copy in TCRdb shows in-frame clones only, minus some. The data contain tens of thousands of clones, around 83% of them singletons. The sample in question was peripheral blood, obtained after recovery from COVID-19. Receptor source: a human donor who had recovered from COVID-19. CDR3s include the opening cysteine and the closing phenylalanine or tryptophan. Each record gives: V gene, J gene, clone size, D gene, CDR3 protein, CDR3 DNA. The D gene is left open where the match is weak. Only part of the rows carry a size: once, few, many, or a class if the clone is expanded.

>TRBV10-1|TRBJ2-1|.|.
CASSRGLRENEQFF
TGCGCCAGCAGCCGGGGTTTGAGGGAAAATGAGCAGTTCTTC
>TRBV11-2|TRBJ1-2|.|.
CASSLEPWAAANYGYTF
TGTGCCAGCAGCTTAGAACCTTGGGCAGCTGCTAACTATGGCTACACCTTC
>TRBV5-5|TRBJ1-1|.|.
CASSLVSSTEAFF
TGTGCCAGCAGCTTGGTGAGTTCGACTGAAGCTTTCTTT
>TRBV27|TRBJ1-5|.|.
CASSLWGLDSNQPQHF
TGTGCCAGCAGTTTATGGGGACTCGATAGCAATCAGCCCCAGCATTTT
>TRBV30|TRBJ2-4|.|.
CAWSVNSRNIQYF
TGTGCCTGGAGTGTAAATAGCAGGAACATTCAGTACTTC
>TRBV5-1|TRBJ1-4|.|TRBD1
CATGLGTGANEKLFF
TGCGCCACCGGCTTAGGGACAGGGGCTAATGAAAAACTGTTTTTT
>TRBV10-1|TRBJ1-1|.|.
CASSERPRNTEAFF
TGCGCCAGCAGTGAAAGGCCCAGGAACACTGAAGCTTTCTTT
>TRBV20-1|TRBJ2-7|.|.
CSALHTYEQYF
TGCAGTGCTCTTCACACGTACGAGCAGTACTTC
>TRBV19|TRBJ1-1|many|.
CASSTPGSSTEAFF
TGTGCCAGTAGTACCCCCGGGTCCTCCACTGAAGCTTTCTTT
>TRBV10-3|TRBJ1-1|.|TRBD1
CAVEGQKNTEAFF
TGTGCCGTAGAGGGACAGAAGAACACTGAAGCTTTCTTT
>TRBV6-4|TRBJ2-5|.|TRBD2
CAGGAGSEYQETQYF
TGTGCCGGGGGAGCGGGGTCCGAGTACCAAGAGACCCAGTACTTC
>TRBV19|TRBJ1-2|few|TRBD1
CASSATGTGGQWISGYTF
TGTGCCAGTAGCGCCACCGGGACAGGGGGCCAGTGGATCTCTGGCTACACCTTC
>TRBV19|TRBJ2-3|.|.
CASSRKGGQGTDTQYF
TGTGCCAGTAGCCGGAAGGGCGGGCAGGGCACAGATACGCAGTATTTT
>TRBV4-1|TRBJ2-7|.|TRBD2
CASSQDELASYEQYF
TGCGCCAGCAGCCAAGATGAACTAGCGAGCTACGAGCAGTACTTC
>TRBV6-2/TRBV6-3|TRBJ2-1|.|.
CASSYRVGNEQFF
TGTGCCAGCAGTTACAGGGTTGGCAATGAGCAGTTCTTC
>TRBV6-5|TRBJ2-3|.|.
CASKMSGSYTQYF
TGTGCCAGCAAAATGTCAGGATCTTATACGCAGTATTTT
>TRBV19|TRBJ2-6|.|.
CASGEISGANVLTF
TGTGCCAGCGGGGAGATCTCTGGGGCCAACGTCCTGACTTTC
>TRBV7-9|TRBJ2-1|.|.
CASSSFNEQFF
TGTGCCAGCAGCTCCTTCAATGAGCAGTTCTTC
>TRBV14|TRBJ1-3|.|.
CASSQGRQGTGNTIYF
TGTGCCAGCAGCCAAGGGCGGCAGGGGACTGGAAACACCATATATTTT
>TRBV24-1|TRBJ1-2|many|.
CATSDSANYGYTF
TGTGCCACCAGTGATTCGGCGAACTATGGCTACACCTTC
>TRBV7-2|TRBJ2-7|.|TRBD2
CASSQGLAVSYEQYF
TGTGCCAGCAGCCAGGGACTAGCGGTTTCCTACGAGCAGTACTTC
>TRBV5-8|TRBJ2-5|.|.
CASSLDPGGETQYF
TGTGCCAGCAGCTTGGATCCTGGTGGAGAGACCCAGTACTTC
>TRBV5-1|TRBJ1-1|few|TRBD1
CASSLVPGQGAQNTEAFF
TGCGCCAGCAGCTTGGTTCCGGGACAGGGGGCTCAAAACACTGAAGCTTTCTTT
>TRBV14|TRBJ1-4|.|TRBD1
CASSNFLPGQAPAELFF
TGTGCCAGCAGCAACTTCCTACCGGGACAGGCGCCGGCGGAACTGTTTTTT
>TRBV7-7|TRBJ2-7|.|.
CASSLSTFEGDEQYF
TGTGCCAGCAGCTTATCAACTTTCGAGGGGGACGAGCAGTACTTC
>TRBV6-5|TRBJ1-1|.|.
CASSLNVAPNTEAFF
TGTGCCAGCAGCTTAAATGTAGCCCCAAACACTGAAGCTTTCTTT
>TRBV5-1|TRBJ1-2|.|TRBD1
CASSLVAGGVDGYTF
TGCGCCAGCAGCTTGGTGGCAGGGGGCGTTGATGGCTACACCTTC
>TRBV7-9|TRBJ1-1|.|.
CASSLITGNTEAFF
TGTGCCAGCAGCTTAATTACGGGGAACACTGAAGCTTTCTTT
>TRBV28|TRBJ1-1|.|.
CASSRQGTVSTEAFF
TGTGCCAGCAGTCGCCAGGGTACAGTGAGTACTGAAGCTTTCTTT
>TRBV28|TRBJ2-2|.|TRBD2
CASSLSRGGTGELFF
TGTGCCAGCAGTTTATCCCGGGGGGGCACCGGGGAGCTGTTTTTT
>TRBV27|TRBJ1-2|.|.
CASSLRVDGYGYTF
TGTGCCAGCAGCCTAAGGGTAGACGGCTATGGCTACACCTTC
>TRBV12-3/TRBV12-4|TRBJ1-3|.|.
CASSLDGNTIYF
TGTGCCAGCAGTTTAGATGGAAACACCATATATTTT
>TRBV18|TRBJ2-7|.|.
CASSPRPGQSSYEQYF
TGTGCCAGCTCACCTCGCCCGGGACAAAGCTCCTACGAGCAGTACTTC
>TRBV5-1|TRBJ1-4|.|TRBD1
CASSTLPLGTGDLEKLFF
TGCGCCAGCAGCACATTGCCTCTTGGGACAGGGGACCTTGAAAAACTGTTTTTT
>TRBV10-1|TRBJ2-1|once|TRBD1
CASSETGSEQFF
TGCGCCAGCAGCGAGACAGGGAGTGAGCAGTTCTTC
>TRBV9|TRBJ2-3|.|.
CASSVLPTDTQYF
TGTGCCAGCAGCGTATTACCCACAGATACGCAGTATTTT
>TRBV7-3|TRBJ2-3|.|TRBD1
CASSPGTVTDTQYF
TGTGCCAGCAGCCCCGGGACAGTCACAGATACGCAGTATTTT
>TRBV9|TRBJ2-2|.|TRBD1
CASKGANPGELFF
TGTGCCAGCAAGGGGGCCAACCCCGGGGAGCTGTTTTTT
>TRBV5-1|TRBJ1-3|.|.
CASSLVGSTAANTIYF
TGCGCCAGCAGCTTGGTTGGGAGTACGGCGGCAAACACCATATATTTT
>TRBV5-1|TRBJ2-1|.|.
CASSLSPGHADEQFF
TGCGCCAGCAGCTTGAGTCCAGGGCATGCGGATGAGCAGTTCTTC
>TRBV12-5|TRBJ1-1|.|TRBD1
CASGLEGQKTEAFF
TGTGCTAGTGGTTTGGAGGGACAGAAAACTGAAGCTTTCTTT
>TRBV6-1|TRBJ2-2|.|.
CASSGMRAGNTGELFF
TGTGCCAGCAGTGGTATGAGGGCAGGGAACACCGGGGAGCTGTTTTTT
>TRBV29-1|TRBJ1-2|.|.
CSVGRGGYTF
TGCAGCGTTGGACGAGGGGGCTACACCTTC
>TRBV5-1|TRBJ1-2|.|.
CASSSRRHGSDYGYTF
TGCGCCAGCAGCTCTCGCCGCCACGGTAGTGACTATGGCTACACCTTC
>TRBV6-1|TRBJ1-3|once|TRBD1
CASSEKGTGYGNTIYF
TGTGCCAGCAGTGAAAAAGGGACAGGGTATGGAAACACCATATATTTT
>TRBV5-1|TRBJ1-1|few|.
CASSFTGANTEAFF
TGCGCCAGCAGCTTTACAGGAGCGAACACTGAAGCTTTCTTT
>TRBV4-1|TRBJ2-1|once|TRBD2
CASSQDAAGAENEQFF
TGCGCCAGCAGCCAAGATGCAGCGGGAGCGGAAAATGAGCAGTTCTTC
>TRBV29-1|TRBJ1-1|.|.
CSVLGVNTEAFF
TGCAGCGTTTTAGGGGTGAACACTGAAGCTTTCTTT
>TRBV18|TRBJ1-1|once|.
CASSPGLGNTEAFF
TGTGCCAGCTCACCAGGTTTAGGGAACACTGAAGCTTTCTTT
>TRBV4-1|TRBJ2-1|.|TRBD2
CASSHKGTSGSNEQFF
TGCGCCAGCAGCCATAAGGGGACTAGCGGGAGCAATGAGCAGTTCTTC
>TRBV5-1|TRBJ1-6|.|.
CASSLETANSPLHF
TGCGCCAGCAGCTTGGAGACAGCTAATTCACCCCTCCACTTT
>TRBV2|TRBJ1-1|.|.
CASTRGTVLNTEAFF
TGTGCCAGCACTCGGGGTACAGTTCTAAACACTGAAGCTTTCTTT
>TRBV3-1/TRBV3-2|TRBJ2-7|.|TRBD2
CASSIGTSPIMGQYF
TGTGCCAGCAGTATAGGGACTAGCCCTATTATGGGGCAGTACTTC
>TRBV9|TRBJ2-3|.|.
CASSVAPITDTQYF
TGTGCCAGCAGCGTAGCCCCCATTACAGATACGCAGTATTTT